These 10 T cell receptor beta chains came from one sample sequenced in a study of OX40 agonist ivuxolimab in advanced cancers. Library preparation was by the immunoSEQ multiplex PCR assay. TCRdb provides this immuneACCESS table in a form limited to in-frame rearrangements. Some clones are lacking; in checked studies, under half of them reflect an unresolved V gene, and why the rest are absent is not known. This sample is represented by about 74,000 clones; 75% to 95% of them were singletons. Jointly, the top ten make up around 6.1% of the sample. Source: CD4+ or CD8+ T cells sorted from blood, taken in a trial of the OX40 agonist ivuxolimab. All receptors come from an adult with an advanced solid tumor such as melanoma, head and neck, liver or kidney cancer.

The chain is built from TRBV27 and TRBJ2-7; D not certain. The CDR3 loop spans 13 amino acids. Trimming took 3 bases from V and 3 from J, leaving 9 bases between them. CDR1 is MNHEY and CDR2 is SMNVEV in the germline V gene (reference sequence). CDR3 coding DNA: TGTGCCAGCAGTTTTAACAGCGTCTACGAGCAGTACTTC. This sequence encodes CASSFNSVYEQYF.

The chain couples TRBV10-3 to TRBJ2-7; D is possibly TRBD1 or TRBD2 (6 bases each). The CDR3 is 13 residues long. The ends were cut back, 7 bases at V and 1 base at J, with 11 bases in the middle. CDR1 is ENHRY and CDR2 is SYGVKD in the germline V gene. The CDR3 loop is CAINREDSYEQYF. The CDR3 nucleotides read TGTGCCATCAACAGGGAGGATTCCTACGAGCAGTACTTC.

The V gene is TRBV19, the J gene TRBJ2-7; 11 nucleotides align to TRBD2. Germline V lookup: CDR1 LNHDA, CDR2 SQIVND (reference sequence). V lost 7 bases to trimming and J lost 1 base; unmatched junction nucleotides: 15. There are 18 residues in the CDR3. In nucleotides, the CDR3 is TGTGCCAGTATGCCGAGGGGACTAGCGGAGCGTCGTTCCTACGAGCAGTACTTC. Amino acid sequence: CASMPRGLAERRSYEQYF.

This clone was observed a handful of times. The chain links TRBV6-6 to TRBJ2-3, with D possibly being TRBD2 (5 bases). Germline V lookup: CDR1 MNHNY, CDR2 SVGAGI (reference sequence). The CDR3 loop spans 12 amino acids. V gave up 5 bases and J gave up 7 bases, with 10 bases separating them. Here the CDR3 reads CASSPVANTQYF. CDR3 nucleotide sequence: TGTGCCAGCAGTCCGGTAGCGAATACGCAGTATTTT.

This clone was counted a single time. The chain recombines TRBV27 with TRBJ1-2, with 10 positions matching TRBD1. Germline values: CDR1 MNHEY, CDR2 SMNVEV (reference sequence). Losses at the gene ends were 4 bases for V and 8 bases for J; bases not matched to a gene: 16. This CDR3 is 17 amino acids long. CDR3 nucleotide sequence: TGTGCCAGCAGTTCATCCTTACCGGGACAGGGGACTTACGGCTACACCTTC. Protein: CASSSSLPGQGTYGYTF.

The genes are TRBV9 and TRBJ2-7; D tentatively reads TRBD1 or TRBD2 (5 bases each). The V end was cut by 2 bases, the J end by 4 bases, with 13 bases between. The CDR3 covers 14 residues. Germline CDR1 and CDR2: SGDLS and YYNGEE. The CDR3 region has the DNA TGTGCCAGCAGCGTTGGGACCTATGAATACGAGCAGTACTTC. The encoded protein is CASSVGTYEYEQYF.

The chain is built from TRBV25-1 and TRBJ1-2; the D gene is possibly TRBD1 (5 bases). Per the germline V gene, CDR1 is MGHDK and CDR2 is SYGVNS. V gave up 5 bases and J gave up 7 bases, with 20 bases separating them. The CDR3 extends over 15 amino acids. CDR3 amino acids: CASSIDSLPLGGYTF. The CDR3 DNA is TGTGCCAGCAGTATAGACAGTCTTCCTCTTGGTGGCTACACCTTC.

Here the CDR3 reads CASSLGRGGNTEAFF. CDR3 nucleotides: TGTGCCAGCAGCTTAGGTCGGGGGGGCAACACTGAAGCTTTCTTT. The rearrangement joins TRBV11-3 to TRBJ1-1; tentative D call: TRBD1 (6 bases). Between the trimmed V and J ends, which lost 1 base and 2 bases, there was a span of 11 bases. The germline V gene has CDR1 SGHNT and CDR2 YENEEA. CDR3 length equals 15 residues.

This sequence joins TRBV6-1 and TRBJ1-1, with D possibly being TRBD1 (5 bases). CDR3 length: 14 amino acids. Germline assignment: CDR1 MNHNS and CDR2 SASEGT. Trimming removed 8 bases at V and 0 bases at J, with 13 bases between. The CDR3 nucleotides are TGTGCCAGCGCTTACAGGAACATGAACACTGAAGCTTTCTTT. Translated, it gives CASAYRNMNTEAFF.

The chain couples TRBV7-9 to TRBJ2-1; D is uncertain. The CDR3 sequence is 16 residues long. Germline CDR1 SEHNR, CDR2 FQNEAQ (reference sequence). V was shortened by 4 bases and J by 0 bases, with 13 bases between the two germline ends. The CDR3 DNA sequence: TGTGCCAGCAGCTCCTGGAGCCCGAGCTCCTACAATGAGCAGTTCTTC. This gives the protein CASSSWSPSSYNEQFF.